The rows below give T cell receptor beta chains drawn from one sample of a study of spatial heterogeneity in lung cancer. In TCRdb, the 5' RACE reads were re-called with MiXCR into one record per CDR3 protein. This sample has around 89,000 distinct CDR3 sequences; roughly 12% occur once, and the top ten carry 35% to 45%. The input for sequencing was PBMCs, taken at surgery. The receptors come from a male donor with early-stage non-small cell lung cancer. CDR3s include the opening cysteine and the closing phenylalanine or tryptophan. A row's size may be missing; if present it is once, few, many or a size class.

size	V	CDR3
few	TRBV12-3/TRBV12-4	CASTLGRSYNEQFF
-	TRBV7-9	CASSSFPQGDRTEAFF
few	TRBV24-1	CATSRQGDGYTF
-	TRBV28	CASRTGGGETQYF
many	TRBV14	CASSPDSNYGYTF
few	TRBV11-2	CASSHPGTATNTGELFF
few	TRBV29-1	CSVVPRGRGNEQFF
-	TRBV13	CASSRAPGTFF
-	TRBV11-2	CASRQTRGRSPLHF
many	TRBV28	CASTITGTGAGEQYF
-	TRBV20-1	CSATAVWGQGNTGELFF
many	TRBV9	CASSVDPGGAADTQYF
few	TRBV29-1	CSVALSNQPQHF
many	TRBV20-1	CSAEPGQGSSGELFF
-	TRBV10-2	CASSGWAGGRDEQYF
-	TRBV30	CAWSVDRDNHNEQFF
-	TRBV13	CASSQKIPKETQYF
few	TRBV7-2	CASSLARAGGNGYTF
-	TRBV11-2	CASSLVRGDYGYTF
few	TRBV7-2	CASSPANEQFF
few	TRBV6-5	CASREQGSTGYGYTF
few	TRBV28	CASSFSLGDTGELFF
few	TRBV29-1	CSAPGSNYGYTF
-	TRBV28	CASSTRREQYF
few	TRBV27	CASSSKGQPSTDTQYF
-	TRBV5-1	CASSSGQPPGELFF
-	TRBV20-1	CSAQDSSYEQYF
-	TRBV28	CASSPKPRAHYSNQPQHF
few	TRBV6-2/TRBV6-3	CASSYWVEQFF
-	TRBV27	CASSFMGTQYF
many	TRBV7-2	CASSLGRNEQFF
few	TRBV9	CASSVDLGSRQNTEAFF
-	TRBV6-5	CASRKTGGPYGYTF
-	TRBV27	CASSFEPPDNEQFF
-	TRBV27	CASSRSFDSGNTIYF
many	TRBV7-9	CASSLARQGGDTEAFF
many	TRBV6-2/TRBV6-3	CASSYIQNNQPQHF
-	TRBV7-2	CASSLDNGYKGYTF
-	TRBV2	CASSDTQGTGETQYF
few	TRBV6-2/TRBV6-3	CASSSLTGSDIQYF
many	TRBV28	CASSFTFRTGLNYGYTF
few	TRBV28	CASSSPTGLANEKLFF
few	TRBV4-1	CASSQDLQDRTYEQYF